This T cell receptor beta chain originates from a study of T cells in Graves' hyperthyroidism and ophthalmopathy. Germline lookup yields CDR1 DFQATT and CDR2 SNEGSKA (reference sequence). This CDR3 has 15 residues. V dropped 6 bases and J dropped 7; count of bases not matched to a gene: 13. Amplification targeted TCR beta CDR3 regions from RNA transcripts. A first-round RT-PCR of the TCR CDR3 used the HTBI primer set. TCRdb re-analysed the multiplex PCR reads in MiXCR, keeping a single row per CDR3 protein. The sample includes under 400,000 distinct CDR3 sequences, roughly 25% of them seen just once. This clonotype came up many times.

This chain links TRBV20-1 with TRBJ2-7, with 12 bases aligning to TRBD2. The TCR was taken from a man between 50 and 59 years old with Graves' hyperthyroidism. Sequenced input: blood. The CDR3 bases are TGCAGTGCCACGCTCCTAGCGGGAGGGCCAGGGGAGCAGTACTTC. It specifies CSATLLAGGPGEQYF.